The rows below give T cell receptor beta chains drawn from one sample of a study of CD8+ T cells in alopecia areata. Only in-frame clones appear in the TCRdb table, and some are missing; sequencing was by immunoSEQ multiplex PCR. The data show about 110,000 clones, approximately 50% seen once. Source material: NKG2D-low CD8+ T cells sorted from blood. These receptors came from a human donor with alopecia areata. The CDR3 runs from the conserved cysteine through the conserved F or W. D genes are given only for firm matches. Clone size is shown for a subset of rows, as once, few, many or a class of expanded clone.

v_call	d_call	j_call	cdr3_length	clone_size	cdr3_nt	cdr3_aa
TRBV7-2	TRBD1	TRBJ1-1	13	NA	TGTGCCACCGGTGGGACAGGGAACACTGAAGCTTTCTTT	CATGGTGNTEAFF
TRBV5-6	NA	TRBJ2-1	15	NA	TGTGCCAGCAGCTTGGGGCCAGGAAAATACAATGAGCAGTTCTTC	CASSLGPGKYNEQFF
TRBV15	TRBD1	TRBJ2-3	15	few	TGTGCCACCAGCATGAAGACAGGGGACACAGATACGCAGTATTTT	CATSMKTGDTDTQYF
TRBV5-4	NA	TRBJ2-1	14	NA	TGTGCCAGCAGCCCCTGGTCGGGCTACAATGAGCAGTTCTTC	CASSPWSGYNEQFF
TRBV30	NA	TRBJ1-5	14	few	TGTGCCTGGCACGATGGGACATCTGTCGGGCCCCAGCATTTT	CAWHDGTSVGPQHF
TRBV4-1	NA	TRBJ2-6	15	few	TGCGCCAGCACCCTTGGGAACTCTGGGGCCAACGTCCTGACTTTC	CASTLGNSGANVLTF
TRBV27	NA	TRBJ1-1	15	NA	TGTGCCAGCAGTTTTAGTCAGTTAGGGTGGACTGAAGCTTTCTTT	CASSFSQLGWTEAFF
TRBV29-1	NA	TRBJ1-2	11	NA	TGCAGCGTTGTCGGAACCCATGGCTACACCTTC	CSVVGTHGYTF
TRBV27	TRBD2	TRBJ2-7	13	NA	TGTGCCAGCGCCTTAGCGGGGCCCTACGAGCAGTACTTC	CASALAGPYEQYF
TRBV28	TRBD2	TRBJ2-1	13	once	TGTGCCAGCAGGCTCGGGAGGGTAAATGAGCAGTTCTTC	CASRLGRVNEQFF
TRBV29-1	TRBD2	TRBJ2-1	13	NA	TGCAGCGTTGAACTAGCGGTCGGGAATGAGCAGTTCTTC	CSVELAVGNEQFF
TRBV2	NA	TRBJ2-1	14	few	TGTGCCAGACGGAGGAGGGGGGGATCGGATGAGCAGTTCTTC	CARRRRGGSDEQFF
TRBV25-1	TRBD1	TRBJ2-5	14	NA	TGTGCCAGCACCCCGGGACAGGGGCAAGAGACCCAGTACTTC	CASTPGQGQETQYF
TRBV7-8	TRBD2	TRBJ2-1	15	NA	TGTGCCAGCAGCCCGACTAGCGGGATAATAAATGAGCAGTTCTTC	CASSPTSGIINEQFF
TRBV5-4	NA	TRBJ2-5	15	few	TGTGCCAGCAGCTTATATCGTCGGGGACAAGAGACCCAGTACTTC	CASSLYRRGQETQYF
TRBV5-6	TRBD2	TRBJ2-1	15	NA	TGTGCCAGCAGCTCGCTAGCGGGAGGGTACAATGAGCAGTTCTTC	CASSSLAGGYNEQFF
TRBV7-9	TRBD1	TRBJ2-7	16	NA	TGTGCCAGCAGCCTATTGACAGGGGGAAGCTCCTACGAGCAGTACTTC	CASSLLTGGSSYEQYF
TRBV2	NA	TRBJ1-5	15	NA	TGTGCCAGCAGTGAACAGGGAGGCGCCAATCAGCCCCAGCATTTT	CASSEQGGANQPQHF
TRBV5-1	TRBD2	TRBJ2-7	16	NA	TGCGCCAGCAGCTTGCCCAGCGGGAAATCGGAAATACAGCAGTACTTC	CASSLPSGKSEIQQYF